The rows below give T cell receptor beta chains drawn from one sample of a study of blood T cell repertoires in COVID-19. Using immunoSEQ multiplex PCR, the repertoire was profiled, and TCRdb retains in-frame clones only, with some absent. The sample includes about 10,000 clones, around 85% of them seen just once. The sequenced sample was peripheral blood. The receptors originated from a human donor in a cohort sampled during active COVID-19. Both conserved end residues are part of each CDR3. A D gene is named only where the DNA matches it firmly. Not every row has a clone size; where given, it reads once, few, many or a size class.

CDR3	DNA	V	J	size	D
CASSLDVSGAEAFF	TGTGCCAGCAGCTTAGATGTCTCCGGGGCTGAAGCTTTCTTT	TRBV7-9	TRBJ1-1	few	.
CASSLGQGVAKNIQYF	TGCGCCAGCAGCTTGGGACAGGGGGTAGCCAAAAACATTCAGTACTTC	TRBV5-1	TRBJ2-4	.	TRBD1
CASSVGAASSGNTIYF	TGTGCCAGCAGCGTAGGGGCAGCCAGCTCTGGAAACACCATATATTTT	TRBV9	TRBJ1-3	.	.
CASSLRTGDGNYGYTF	TGTGCCAGCAGCCTTCGGACAGGGGACGGAAACTATGGCTACACCTTC	TRBV7-9	TRBJ1-2	.	TRBD1
CASSLGAGGSEQYF	TGCGCCAGCAGCTTGGGTGCGGGAGGATCAGAGCAGTACTTC	TRBV5-1	TRBJ2-7	.	TRBD2
CASKEGIEREVCSYNEQFF	TGTGCCAGCAAGGAAGGGATAGAGCGGGAGGTCTGCTCCTACAATGAGCAGTTCTTC	TRBV21-1	TRBJ2-1	once	.
CASSLGLAGVPGELFF	TGTGCCAGCAGCTTAGGGCTAGCGGGAGTACCCGGGGAGCTGTTTTTT	TRBV7-2	TRBJ2-2	.	TRBD2
CASSPGLGNNEQFF	TGTGCCAGCTCACCGGGACTAGGCAACAATGAGCAGTTCTTC	TRBV18	TRBJ2-1	.	TRBD2
CASSYGDREGYEQYF	TGTGCCAGCAGTTACGGAGACAGGGAAGGGTACGAGCAGTACTTC	TRBV6-5	TRBJ2-7	.	TRBD1
CASSGTDRVGYEQYF	TGTGCCAGCAGTGGCACGGACAGGGTGGGCTACGAGCAGTACTTC	TRBV2	TRBJ2-7	.	TRBD1
CASSQTVTHQPQHF	TGTGCCAGCAGCCAAACAGTGACCCACCAGCCCCAGCATTTT	TRBV3-1/TRBV3-2	TRBJ1-5	.	.
CASRPDYHYGYTF	TGTGCCAGCCGTCCAGATTACCACTATGGCTACACCTTC	TRBV28	TRBJ1-2	.	.
CASSPYRGSGSGDTQYF	TGTGCCAGCAGCCCCTACAGGGGAAGCGGGTCGGGAGATACGCAGTATTTT	TRBV14	TRBJ2-3	.	.
CSVGNRDFLYGYTF	TGCAGCGTTGGTAATAGGGACTTCCTCTATGGCTACACCTTC	TRBV29-1	TRBJ1-2	.	.
CASRTRTGGSGNTIYF	TGTGCCAGTAGAACCCGGACAGGCGGGTCTGGAAACACCATATATTTT	TRBV19	TRBJ1-3	.	TRBD1
CASLRSGSMNTEAFF	TGTGCCAGCCTCCGGTCGGGATCTATGAACACTGAAGCTTTCTTT	TRBV6-5	TRBJ1-1	.	.
CASSLGDYYQETQYF	TGCGCCAGCAGCTTGGGGGACTACTACCAAGAGACCCAGTACTTC	TRBV5-1	TRBJ2-5	once	TRBD2
CASSEARGRELNIQYF	TGTGCCAGCAGTGAAGCTCGGGGGAGGGAATTAAACATTCAGTACTTC	TRBV6-1	TRBJ2-4	.	TRBD2
CASSKVRGQGTYNEQFF	TGTGCCAGCAGCAAAGTAAGAGGACAGGGAACGTACAATGAGCAGTTCTTC	TRBV21-1	TRBJ2-1	.	.
CASSGPGDSPLHF	TGTGCCAGCAGTGGACCAGGGGATTCACCCCTCCACTTT	TRBV12-3/TRBV12-4	TRBJ1-6	.	.
CASSSAPTGGTFF	TGTGCCAGCAGCTCTGCCCCGACAGGGGGAACTTTCTTT	TRBV3-1/TRBV3-2	TRBJ1-1	.	TRBD1
CASSYTGQGQPQHF	TGTGCCAGCAGTTACACAGGGCAGGGGCAGCCCCAGCATTTT	TRBV6-5	TRBJ1-5	.	.
CASSHPERNTEAFF	TGTGCCAGCAGTCACCCCGAGAGAAACACTGAAGCTTTCTTT	TRBV6-5	TRBJ1-1	.	.
CASSQEYGLLKTPFF	TGTGCCAGCAGCCAAGAGTATGGACTTCTCAAGACACCTTTCTTT	TRBV14	TRBJ1-1	.	.
CASSIGGGVTGELFF	TGTGCCAGTAGTATAGGAGGAGGGGTCACCGGGGAGCTGTTTTTT	TRBV19	TRBJ2-2	.	.
CASGTGEEKLFF	TGTGCCAGCGGGACAGGGGAAGAAAAACTGTTTTTT	TRBV28	TRBJ1-4	.	TRBD1
CASSSRDRGPETQYF	TGCGCCAGCAGCTCCCGGGACAGGGGGCCTGAGACCCAGTACTTC	TRBV4-1	TRBJ2-5	.	TRBD1
CASSQPLAAIYNEQFF	TGCGCCAGCAGCCAACCACTAGCGGCCATTTACAATGAGCAGTTCTTC	TRBV4-1	TRBJ2-1	once	TRBD2
CASSLSHRGLGYTF	TGTGCCAGCAGTCTGAGCCACAGGGGGCTTGGCTACACCTTC	TRBV27	TRBJ1-2	.	TRBD1
CASSQGTGARETQYF	TGTGCCAGCAGCCAGGGGACAGGGGCTCGAGAGACCCAGTACTTC	TRBV3-1/TRBV3-2	TRBJ2-5	.	TRBD1
CASSIPPTNEQFF	TGTGCCAGTAGTATTCCCCCTACCAATGAGCAGTTCTTC	TRBV19	TRBJ2-1	.	.
CASSETPADSYEQYF	TGTGCCAGCAGCGAAACACCCGCCGACTCCTACGAGCAGTACTTC	TRBV7-2	TRBJ2-7	.	.
CASIGTGLYYGYTF	TGTGCCAGCATTGGGACAGGGCTTTACTATGGCTACACCTTC	TRBV28	TRBJ1-2	.	TRBD1
CASSEMGHLYEQYF	TGCGCCAGCAGTGAAATGGGACACCTCTACGAGCAGTACTTC	TRBV10-1	TRBJ2-7	.	.
CASSKRGTGEGTEAFF	TGTGCCAGCAGCAAAAGGGGGACAGGGGAAGGGACTGAAGCTTTCTTT	TRBV7-2	TRBJ1-1	.	TRBD1
CASSLLRGADNSPLHF	TGTGCCAGCAGCCTCCTCCGCGGGGCCGATAATTCACCCCTCCACTTT	TRBV14	TRBJ1-6	.	.
CASSLSRGGQETQYF	TGTGCCAGCAGTTTATCACGGGGGGGGCAAGAGACCCAGTACTTC	TRBV27	TRBJ2-5	.	TRBD2
CASSLTEETQYF	TGCGCCAGCAGCTTGACAGAAGAGACCCAGTACTTC	TRBV5-1	TRBJ2-5	.	.
CASSPEGDNEQFF	TGCGCCAGCAGCCCCGAGGGGGACAATGAGCAGTTCTTC	TRBV4-1	TRBJ2-1	.	.
CASSFEGAFNTEAFF	TGTGCCAGCAGTTTTGAGGGGGCGTTCAACACTGAAGCTTTCTTT	TRBV28	TRBJ1-1	.	TRBD1
CASSLAGGLTDTQYF	TGTGCCAGCAGCTTAGCGGGGGGCCTCACAGATACGCAGTATTTT	TRBV11-3	TRBJ2-3	.	.
CASSLQDSNQPQHF	TGTGCCAGTAGTTTACAGGATAGCAATCAGCCCCAGCATTTT	TRBV19	TRBJ1-5	.	.
CASSLAQEARYEQYF	TGTGCCAGCAGTCTAGCCCAGGAGGCGAGGTACGAGCAGTACTTC	TRBV28	TRBJ2-7	.	.
CASSSDSVLTF	TGTGCCAGCTCGTCGGACAGCGTCCTGACTTTC	TRBV18	TRBJ2-6	.	.
CASSPGQVGQPQHF	TGTGCCAGCAGTCCCGGACAGGTGGGTCAGCCCCAGCATTTT	TRBV2	TRBJ1-5	large	TRBD1
CASSTDSHYGYTF	TGCGCCAGCAGCACGGACAGCCACTATGGCTACACCTTC	TRBV5-1	TRBJ1-2	.	.
CASSGGQGAGGYTF	TGTGCCAGTAGTGGGGGACAGGGGGCTGGCGGCTACACCTTC	TRBV19	TRBJ1-2	few	TRBD1
CASSPSMGNQPQHF	TGTGCCAGCTCGCCTTCTATGGGCAATCAGCCCCAGCATTTT	TRBV18	TRBJ1-5	.	.
CASSPYTNTEAFF	TGTGCCAGCAGCCCATACACGAACACTGAAGCTTTCTTT	TRBV12-3/TRBV12-4	TRBJ1-1	.	.
CASSMGPAGGYEQYF	TGTGCCAGTAGTATGGGCCCCGCTGGAGGGTACGAGCAGTACTTC	TRBV19	TRBJ2-7	.	.
CASSYYPQWNEQFF	TGTGCCAGCAGTTACTACCCCCAGTGGAATGAGCAGTTCTTC	TRBV6-2/TRBV6-3	TRBJ2-1	.	.